A selection of T cell receptor beta chains follows, all from one sample in a study of blood T cell repertoires in COVID-19. Assay: immunoSEQ multiplex PCR; the TCRdb copy retains only in-frame clones and omits some. The sample yields approximately 160,000 clones, 75% to 90% seen once. The sequencing input was peripheral blood. These receptors all come from a woman of 80 years or more with active or convalescent COVID-19. Both conserved end residues are part of each CDR3. Fields, in order: D gene, V gene, clone size, J gene, CDR3 DNA, CDR3 protein. A D gene is named only where the DNA matches it firmly. A clone size is listed for some rows: how often the clone was seen (once, few, many), or a class if it is expanded.

d_gene: NA; v_gene: TRBV7-9; abundance: NA; j_gene: TRBJ2-3; CDR3nt: TGTGCCAGCAGCTTCGACACCTCTAGCACAGATACGCAGTATTTT; CDR3aa: CASSFDTSSTDTQYF
d_gene: TRBD1; v_gene: TRBV7-9; abundance: NA; j_gene: TRBJ1-5; CDR3nt: TGTGCCAGCAGCTTCGCGGGGGGGACAGGGGGCCATCAGCCCCAGCATTTT; CDR3aa: CASSFAGGTGGHQPQHF
d_gene: TRBD1; v_gene: TRBV7-3; abundance: once; j_gene: TRBJ2-2; CDR3nt: TGTGCCAGCAGCGCCGACAGGGGCCCTAACACCGGGGAGCTGTTTTTT; CDR3aa: CASSADRGPNTGELFF
d_gene: NA; v_gene: TRBV3-1/TRBV3-2; abundance: few; j_gene: TRBJ1-3; CDR3nt: TGTGCCAGCAGCCAACCCCACCTGCGGGCGGCGGGAAACACCATATATTTT; CDR3aa: CASSQPHLRAAGNTIYF
d_gene: TRBD2; v_gene: TRBV24-1; abundance: NA; j_gene: TRBJ2-2; CDR3nt: TGTGCCACCAGTGACCCTACTAGCGGGGGGAACACCGGGGAGCTGTTTTTT; CDR3aa: CATSDPTSGGNTGELFF
d_gene: NA; v_gene: TRBV6-5; abundance: NA; j_gene: TRBJ2-3; CDR3nt: TGTGCCAGCACCAGGTACACAGATACGCAGTATTTT; CDR3aa: CASTRYTDTQYF
d_gene: TRBD2; v_gene: TRBV30; abundance: NA; j_gene: TRBJ2-3; CDR3nt: TGTGCCTGGAGGACACTAGCGGGGGGGCGAGATACGCAGTATTTT; CDR3aa: CAWRTLAGGRDTQYF
d_gene: TRBD1; v_gene: TRBV2; abundance: NA; j_gene: TRBJ1-4; CDR3nt: TGTGCCAGCAGTGAGACAGGGGCTAATGAAAAACTGTTTTTT; CDR3aa: CASSETGANEKLFF
d_gene: TRBD2; v_gene: TRBV25-1; abundance: NA; j_gene: TRBJ2-7; CDR3nt: TGTGCCAGCAGTAACTCCGGGACTACACGCCACGAGCAGTACTTC; CDR3aa: CASSNSGTTRHEQYF
d_gene: TRBD2; v_gene: TRBV5-8; abundance: NA; j_gene: TRBJ2-3; CDR3nt: TGTGCCAGCAGCTTGGCCGGGGGGAGGGATACGCAGTATTTT; CDR3aa: CASSLAGGRDTQYF
d_gene: NA; v_gene: TRBV7-2; abundance: once; j_gene: TRBJ1-3; CDR3nt: TGTGCCAGCAGCTTAGGGCCGGGGGTTGCAGGAAACACCATATATTTT; CDR3aa: CASSLGPGVAGNTIYF
d_gene: NA; v_gene: TRBV4-3; abundance: NA; j_gene: TRBJ2-5; CDR3nt: TGCGCCAGCAGCCAAGAAGGGCAGGGGCTGTGGGAGACCCAGTACTTC; CDR3aa: CASSQEGQGLWETQYF
d_gene: TRBD1; v_gene: TRBV6-8; abundance: NA; j_gene: TRBJ1-1; CDR3nt: TGTGCCAGCAGCAAGAGGACAGGGAACACTGAAGCTTTCTTT; CDR3aa: CASSKRTGNTEAFF
d_gene: TRBD1; v_gene: TRBV7-8; abundance: NA; j_gene: TRBJ1-1; CDR3nt: TGTGCCAGCAACCCCACAGGGGGGAGTACTGAAGCTTTCTTT; CDR3aa: CASNPTGGSTEAFF
d_gene: TRBD1; v_gene: TRBV18; abundance: NA; j_gene: TRBJ1-2; CDR3nt: TGTGCCAGCTCACCACCGTCAGGGGGTGGGGATGGCTACACCTTC; CDR3aa: CASSPPSGGGDGYTF
d_gene: NA; v_gene: TRBV18; abundance: NA; j_gene: TRBJ2-1; CDR3nt: TGTGCCAGCTCACCCAACCTCGGACAGAGCTCCTACAATGAGCAGTTCTTC; CDR3aa: CASSPNLGQSSYNEQFF
d_gene: NA; v_gene: TRBV9; abundance: few; j_gene: TRBJ1-6; CDR3nt: TGTGCCAGCAGCGTAGGGGCAGGGGATTCACCCCTCCACTTT; CDR3aa: CASSVGAGDSPLHF